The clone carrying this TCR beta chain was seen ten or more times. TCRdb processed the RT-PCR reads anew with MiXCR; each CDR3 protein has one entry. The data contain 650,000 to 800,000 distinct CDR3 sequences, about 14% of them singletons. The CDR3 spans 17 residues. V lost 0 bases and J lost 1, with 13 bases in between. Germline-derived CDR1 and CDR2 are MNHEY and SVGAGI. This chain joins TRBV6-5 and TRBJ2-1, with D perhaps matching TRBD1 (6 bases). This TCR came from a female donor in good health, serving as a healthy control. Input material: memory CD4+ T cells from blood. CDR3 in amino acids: CASSYSTGPLSYNEQFF. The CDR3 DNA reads TGTGCCAGCAGTTACTCAACAGGGCCCCTATCCTACAATGAGCAGTTCTTC.